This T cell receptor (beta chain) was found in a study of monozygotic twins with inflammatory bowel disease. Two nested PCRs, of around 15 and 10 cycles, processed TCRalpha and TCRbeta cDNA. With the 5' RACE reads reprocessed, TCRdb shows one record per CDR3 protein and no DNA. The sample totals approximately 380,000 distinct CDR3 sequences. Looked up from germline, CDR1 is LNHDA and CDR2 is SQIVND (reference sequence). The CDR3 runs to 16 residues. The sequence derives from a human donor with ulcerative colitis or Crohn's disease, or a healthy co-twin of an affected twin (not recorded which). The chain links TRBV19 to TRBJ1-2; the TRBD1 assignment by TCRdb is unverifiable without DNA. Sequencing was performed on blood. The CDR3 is CASSSGGGTSNYGYTF.